These T cell receptor beta chains were read from a single sample in a study of T cells after yellow fever vaccination. TCRdb ran MiXCR on the 5' RACE reads and lists one entry per CDR3 protein. Of under 50,000 distinct CDR3 sequences in the sample, around 6.8% were seen once. This specimen consisted of PBMCs, either bulk or a sorted T-cell subset (CD4+, CD8+, memory, or dextramer-sorted; not recorded which), obtained 45 days after the yellow fever booster vaccination. The receptors stem from a man aged 25 to 40 who received the YFV17D yellow fever vaccine. Both conserved end residues are trimmed from each CDR3. The order of the fields is CDR3 protein, V gene, J gene, clone size. The listing skips clone size in some rows; elsewhere it reads once, few, many or a size class.

CDR3: AWSVSGRATDTQY
V: TRBV30
J: TRBJ2-3
size: .

CDR3: ASGLVPREAF
V: TRBV12-5
J: TRBJ1-1
size: many

CDR3: SAPRGGTGPYEQY
V: TRBV20-1
J: TRBJ2-7
size: few

CDR3: ASSSHWGARNTEAF
V: TRBV5-1
J: TRBJ1-1
size: few

CDR3: SARDLRSSQETQY
V: TRBV20-1
J: TRBJ2-5
size: many

CDR3: ASSQSFPASGELF
V: TRBV23-1
J: TRBJ2-2
size: many

CDR3: ASSEGSGETDTQY
V: TRBV6-4
J: TRBJ2-3
size: many

CDR3: ASSDGRGYEQY
V: TRBV6-2/TRBV6-3
J: TRBJ2-7
size: .

CDR3: ATGPDRVQETQY
V: TRBV6-2/TRBV6-3
J: TRBJ2-5
size: many

CDR3: SAKDSFNSPLH
V: TRBV20-1
J: TRBJ1-6
size: many

CDR3: ASSRGLAAVNEQF
V: TRBV6-4
J: TRBJ2-1
size: many

CDR3: ASSNGQRGYEQY
V: TRBV5-6
J: TRBJ2-7
size: many

CDR3: SVEGDLAGKVDEQY
V: TRBV29-1
J: TRBJ2-7
size: many

CDR3: ATSSERTYEQY
V: TRBV15
J: TRBJ2-7
size: medium-sized

CDR3: ASSFRWDTQY
V: TRBV12-3/TRBV12-4
J: TRBJ2-3
size: many

CDR3: ASSADRAVGGYT
V: TRBV7-3
J: TRBJ1-2
size: many

CDR3: SARDLVAGVGANTGELF
V: TRBV20-1
J: TRBJ2-2
size: many

CDR3: ATRGGGTIY
V: TRBV3-1
J: TRBJ1-3
size: .

CDR3: ASSRGGQDNEQF
V: TRBV4-2
J: TRBJ2-1
size: .

CDR3: SVAPLAGGEQY
V: TRBV29-1
J: TRBJ2-7
size: .

CDR3: SARTDRESFFEQF
V: TRBV20-1
J: TRBJ2-1
size: many

CDR3: SARSQGTATNEKLF
V: TRBV20-1
J: TRBJ1-4
size: .

CDR3: ASSYTALSNQPQH
V: TRBV6-2/TRBV6-3
J: TRBJ1-5
size: many

CDR3: ASSASGPLH
V: TRBV7-3
J: TRBJ1-6
size: few

CDR3: ASSFSSGELF
V: TRBV12-3/TRBV12-4
J: TRBJ2-2
size: many

CDR3: ASSQEGTSWAGEQF
V: TRBV4-3
J: TRBJ2-1
size: .